Each of the 18 T cell receptor beta chains below was sequenced from the same sample in a study of blood T cell repertoires in COVID-19. Assay used: immunoSEQ multiplex PCR; TCRdb lists only in-frame clones, some missing. The table shows roughly 120,000 clones, with about 85% occurring only once. What was sequenced was peripheral blood. The receptors here all came from a human donor in a cohort sampled during active COVID-19.

The CDR3 DNA sequence: TGTGCCAGCAGCGTAGGAGGCAGGGGATCTAATGAAAAACTGTTTTTT. This encodes CASSVGGRGSNEKLFF. The genes are TRBV9 and TRBJ1-4, with D tentatively TRBD1 (6 bases). CDR1 SGDLS and CDR2 YYNGEE come from the germline V gene. Deletions cut 0 bases from V and 3 bases from J, with 12 bases between. The CDR3 consists of 16 residues.

The chain links TRBV2 to TRBJ2-5, with 7 bases fitting TRBD2. The CDR3 loop spans 14 amino acids. CDR1 and CDR2 (germline): SNHLY, FYNNEI. The trim removed 5 bases at V and 2 bases at J, leaving 5 bases unmatched. DNA for the CDR3: TGTGCCAGCAGTACTAGCGAGGGACAAGAGACCCAGTACTTC. Translated, it gives CASSTSEGQETQYF. Together with reference TRBV2 and TRBJ2-5, the CDR3 gives the full variable domain: EPEVTQTPSHQVTQMGQEVILRCVPISNHLYFYWYRQILGQKVEFLVSFYNNEISEKSEIFDDQFSVERPDGSNFTLKIRSTKLEDSAMYFCASSTSEGQETQYFGPGTRLLVL.

This sequence joins TRBV19 and TRBJ2-2; the D gene is possibly TRBD2 (5 bases). This CDR3 spans 12 amino acids. CDR1 and CDR2 from the germline V gene are LNHDA and SQIVND (reference sequence). Trimming left V 8 bases short and J 6 bases short, with 10 bases between. CDR3 sequence reads: CASLLGPGELFF. CDR3 bases: TGTGCCAGTCTACTAGGGCCCGGGGAGCTGTTTTTT.

The V and J genes are TRBV11-3 and TRBJ1-1; D may be TRBD1 (6 bases). CDR3 length: 13 residues. CDR1 and CDR2 from the germline V gene are SGHNT and YENEEA. The V end was cut by 3 bases, the J end by 2 bases, with 7 bases between. DNA for the CDR3: TGTGCCAGCAGCTTGGGGACAAACACTGAAGCTTTCTTT. It translates to CASSLGTNTEAFF.

This clone was observed a single time. This sequence joins TRBV6-5 and TRBJ1-2; D remains unclear. V lost 0 bases, J lost 4 bases, and 12 bases lay in between. The CDR3 extends over 15 amino acids. Per the germline V gene, CDR1 is MNHEY and CDR2 is SVGAGI. The CDR3, as DNA: TGTGCCAGCAGTTACTCGGGAGAACGGGGCTATGGCTACACCTTC. Encoded protein: CASSYSGERGYGYTF.

The chain couples TRBV4-2 to TRBJ2-5; 9 bases are shared with TRBD2. Germline V lookup: CDR1 LGHNA, CDR2 YNFKEQ. V gave up 2 bases and J gave up 5 bases; unmatched junction bases: 12. This CDR3 spans 17 amino acids. CDR3 region: CASSQSSAGGPSETQYF. As DNA, the CDR3 is TGTGCCAGCAGCCAATCCTCGGCGGGGGGGCCTTCGGAGACCCAGTACTTC.

This chain connects TRBV4-2 to TRBJ1-2, with TRBD1 matching over 8 bases. J was trimmed by 0 bases and V by 4 bases; bases with no gene match: 4. Germline-derived CDR1 and CDR2 are LGHNA and YNFKEQ. CDR3 length: 15 residues. CDR3 region: CASSRDRPTNYGYTF. In nucleotides, the CDR3 is TGTGCCAGCAGCCGGGACAGGCCTACTAACTATGGCTACACCTTC.

CDR3 sequence (DNA): TGTGCCAGCAGCCAATCCCGGACAGGGCGGGGACATGAGCAGTTCTTC. Protein: CASSQSRTGRGHEQFF. The chain carries TRBV4-2 and TRBJ2-1; 8 nucleotides match TRBD1. The CDR3 consists of 16 residues. Germline-derived CDR1 and CDR2 are LGHNA and YNFKEQ. After removal of 2 bases from V and 8 bases from J, the junction contained 11 bases not matched to a gene.

This sequence joins TRBV7-9 and TRBJ2-1; 15 positions match TRBD2. The germline V gene has CDR1 SEHNR and CDR2 FQNEAQ (reference sequence). This CDR3 spans 14 amino acids. V was pared by 4 bases and J by 9 bases, with 1 base of the junction left unmatched. The CDR3 DNA is TGTGCCAGCAGCTGGACTAGCGGGAGGGGTGAGCAGTTCTTC. Its protein product is CASSWTSGRGEQFF.

The genes are TRBV5-1 and TRBJ2-5, with D possibly TRBD2 on 6 matching bases. This CDR3 spans 14 amino acids. From germline, CDR1 is SGHRS and CDR2 YFSETQ. Trimming cost V 4 bases and J 1 base, with 11 bases left between them. The CDR3 DNA reads as TGCGCCAGCAGCGAGCCGCGGGGCCAAGAGACCCAGTACTTC. The encoded protein is CASSEPRGQETQYF.

CDR3 coding DNA: TGTGCCAGCAGCTCAATCAGGTTAGGTCTAGAAGCTTTCTTT. The encoded protein is CASSSIRLGLEAFF. This chain connects TRBV11-2 to TRBJ1-1, with D unclear. This CDR3 is built from 14 residues. The germline CDR1 and CDR2 sequences are SGHAT and FQNNGV. Between the trimmed V and J ends, which lost 4 bases and 8 bases, there was a span of 17 bases.

The rearrangement joins TRBV6-5 to TRBJ2-7, with 8 bases identical to TRBD2. CDR3 length: 16 residues. From germline, CDR1 is MNHEY and CDR2 SVGAGI. V dropped 2 bases and J dropped 3; count of bases not matched to a gene: 9. DNA for the CDR3: TGTGCCAGCAGTTACCGGACTAGCCGTGGTAACTACGAGCAGTACTTC. Protein sequence: CASSYRTSRGNYEQYF.

This rearrangement joins TRBV6-5 to TRBJ1-2, with D unresolved. V gave up 5 bases and J gave up 4 bases, with 11 bases separating them. Germline values: CDR1 MNHEY, CDR2 SVGAGI. The CDR3 has 13 residues. In nucleotides, the CDR3 is TGTGCCAGCAGTAATCAGGTCGGCTATGGCTACACCTTC. Its protein is CASSNQVGYGYTF.

This clone has only one observation. The DNA of the CDR3 is TGTGCCTGGGCACAGGGGGCAGCTCAGCCCCAGCATTTT. It encodes CAWAQGAAQPQHF. V and J are TRBV30 and TRBJ1-5; 9 bases match TRBD1. Germline V lookup: CDR1 GTSNPN, CDR2 SVGIG (reference sequence). The ends lost 5 bases at V and 6 bases at J; junction bases unmatched: 5. The CDR3 covers 13 residues.

This chain connects TRBV4-3 to TRBJ2-1; D perhaps matches TRBD2 (6 bases). V lost 1 base to trimming and J lost 0 bases, with 22 bases between them. The length of the CDR3 is 20 residues. The germline gives CDR1 LGHNA, CDR2 YSLEER. Here the CDR3 DNA reads TGCGCCAGCAGCCAAGGGGTAGTGTCAGTCGCGGGGAGCTCCTACAATGAGCAGTTCTTC. Amino acid sequence: CASSQGVVSVAGSSYNEQFF.

The chain is built from TRBV9 and TRBJ2-7, with D possibly matching TRBD2 (6 bases). CDR1 is SGDLS and CDR2 is YYNGEE in the germline V gene. V lost 4 bases, J lost 6 bases, and 23 bases lay in between. The CDR3 spans 16 residues. CDR3 sequence: CASSPTGGSTTFEQYF. The CDR3 DNA follows: TGTGCCAGCAGCCCCACTGGAGGGTCCACGACCTTCGAGCAGTACTTC.

This chain links TRBV27 with TRBJ2-7; 7 bases align to TRBD2. V lost 5 bases and J lost 5; bases outside the gene matches: 9. CDR3 length equals 14 residues. The germline CDR1 and CDR2 sequences are MNHEY and SMNVEV (reference sequence). In DNA, the CDR3 is TGTGCCAGCAGTCCCGGGGGGACCGTACACGAGCAGTACTTC. The encoded protein is CASSPGGTVHEQYF.

The J gene is TRBJ2-1, the V gene TRBV9; 7 bases map to TRBD2. Germline V gene lookup returns CDR1 SGDLS and CDR2 YYNGEE. V was pared by 4 bases and J by 6 bases, with 7 bases of the junction left unmatched. The CDR3 runs 14 residues. The DNA of the CDR3 is TGTGCCAGCAGCCGGGACTACTCCGCCAATGAGCAGTTCTTC. Translation: CASSRDYSANEQFF.